The next 11 T cell receptor beta chains were all read from a single sample in a study of shared clonotypes between healthy human individuals. Only in-frame clones appear in the TCRdb table, and some are missing; sequencing was by immunoSEQ multiplex PCR. Of about 680,000 clones listed, about three quarters were seen once; the top ten hold under 2%. The sample consisted of memory CD4+ T cells sorted from blood. Subset here: CD45RA-negative fraction. The receptors shown here come from a woman aged 30 to 39 in good health.

The rearrangement joins TRBV28 to TRBJ1-2; 7 positions agree with TRBD1. CDR3 length: 17 amino acids. Germline-derived CDR1 and CDR2 are MDHEN and SYDVKM. J lost 0 bases, V lost 5 bases, and 12 bases had no gene match. The CDR3 loop is CASSPRLNRGSNYGYTF. The CDR3 DNA reads as TGTGCCAGCAGTCCACGCCTCAACAGGGGATCTAACTATGGCTACACCTTC.

The chain employs TRBV11-1 and TRBJ2-2; no reliable D call. The germline V gene has CDR1 SGHAT and CDR2 FQDESV (reference sequence). Deletions cut 2 bases from V and 8 bases from J, with 6 bases between. The CDR3 is 12 residues long. The CDR3 DNA reads as TGTGCCAGCAGCTTACCCCCGGGGGAGCTGTTTTTT. It yields the protein CASSLPPGELFF.

The chain carries TRBV4-1 and TRBJ1-1; tentative D call: TRBD1 (6 bases). The ends were cut back, 1 base at V and 1 base at J, with 13 bases in the middle. The CDR3 contains 16 residues. The germline gives CDR1 MGHRA, CDR2 YSYEKL. The CDR3 DNA sequence: TGCGCCAGCAGCCAAGTTCAGCGACAGGAGAACACTGAAGCTTTCTTT. Translating it yields CASSQVQRQENTEAFF.

The CDR3 DNA sequence: TGTGCCAGCAGCCCCGGTGGCGGGTCCTCCCCCGAAAATCAGCCCCAGCATTTT. Encoded protein: CASSPGGGSSPENQPQHF. The chain joins TRBV11-2 to TRBJ1-5; D remains unclear. V shed 5 bases and J shed 4 bases, with 24 bases lying between them. This CDR3 spans 18 amino acids. Germline V gives CDR1 SGHAT, CDR2 FQNNGV.

This clone appeared once. This rearrangement joins TRBV5-1 to TRBJ2-7; TRBD2 matches 7 bases. Germline-derived CDR1 and CDR2 are SGHRS and YFSETQ. The CDR3 spans 15 residues. Trimming removed 4 bases from V and 4 bases from J; junction bases left unmatched: 11. CDR3 loop: CASSLASGAPYEQYF. CDR3 in DNA: TGCGCCAGCAGCCTCGCTAGCGGAGCCCCATACGAGCAGTACTTC. The full variable domain, its missing parts supplied by reference TRBV5-1 and TRBJ2-7, is KAGVTQTPRYLIKTRGQQVTLSCSPISGHRSVSWYQQTPGQGLQFLFEYFSETQRNKGNFPGRFSGRQFSNSRSEMNVSTLELGDSALYLCASSLASGAPYEQYFGPGTRLTVT.

As regards this clone: The sample contains more than one DNA sequence encoding this CDR3. This sequence joins TRBV18 and TRBJ1-5; 8 positions agree with TRBD1. The CDR3 length is 13 residues. Germline trimming cut 3 bases from V and 5 bases from J; bases unmatched to any gene: 0. Germline V gene data show CDR1 as KGHSH and CDR2 as LQKENI. The CDR3 sequence is CASSPTGDQPQHF. CDR3 DNA sequence: TGTGCCAGCTCACCGACAGGGGATCAGCCCCAGCATTTT.

CDR3: CASSPPMGVNTEAFF. CDR3 nucleotide sequence: TGTGCCAGCAGTCCCCCTATGGGGGTGAACACTGAAGCTTTCTTT. The chain uses TRBV28 and TRBJ1-1, with TRBD1 as a possible D gene (5 bases). The germline V gene encodes CDR1 MDHEN and CDR2 SYDVKM. CDR3 size: 15 residues. V shed 5 bases and J shed 0 bases, with 13 bases lying between them.

This sequence joins TRBV29-1 and TRBJ2-2; TRBD2 might be the D (6 bases). Germline V lookup: CDR1 SQVTM, CDR2 ANQGSEA. The V end was cut by 5 bases, the J end by 4 bases, with 11 bases between. The CDR3 length is 13 residues. CDR3 sequence (DNA): TGCAGCGTTCCCCAGGGAGGCACCGGGGAGCTGTTTTTT. It codes for CSVPQGGTGELFF.

This clone was counted a few times. Other DNA sequences in the same sample also yield this CDR3. V usage is TRBV5-1 and J usage is TRBJ1-5, with a tentative D call TRBD1 (5 bases). This CDR3 has 15 residues. Germline V lookup: CDR1 SGHRS, CDR2 YFSETQ. Between the trimmed V and J ends, which lost 0 bases and 3 bases, there was a span of 10 bases. CDR3 residues: CASSLGDLPNQPQHF. For the CDR3, the DNA is TGCGCCAGCAGCTTGGGGGACCTGCCCAATCAGCCCCAGCATTTT.

The V and J genes are TRBV25-1 and TRBJ2-7, with D unresolved. V was pared by 3 bases and J by 1 base, with 13 bases between. The CDR3 has 15 amino acids. Germline loops: CDR1 MGHDK, CDR2 SYGVNS. The CDR3 coding sequence is TGTGCCAGCAGTGATAGTCTAGGGCTGTCCTACGAGCAGTACTTC. Protein product: CASSDSLGLSYEQYF.

The genes are TRBV14 and TRBJ2-3, with D possibly being TRBD2 (6 bases). This CDR3 spans 20 amino acids. V gave up 5 bases and J gave up 1 base, with 28 bases separating them. Germline assignment: CDR1 SGHDN and CDR2 FVKESK. Here the CDR3 reads CASSRRDLFSLAPGTDTQYF. The DNA of the CDR3 is TGTGCCAGCAGCAGACGGGACTTATTTAGCCTGGCCCCTGGCACAGATACGCAGTATTTT.